These 30 T cell receptor beta chains were all obtained from the same sample, sequenced in a study of regulatory T cells in long-lasting Graves disease. Time point indicated: newly diagnosed GD, antithyroid drugs for less than 3 months. From PBMCs, RNA was extracted and then used to make the TCR library. Combining iRepertoire HTBI primers with Arm-PCR of CDR3 regions, the authors built TCR beta libraries. TCRdb analysed the multiplex PCR reads with MiXCR anew, one entry per CDR3 protein. This table holds about 450,000 distinct CDR3 sequences, roughly 17% found once. The sample also formed part of further work on T cells in Graves' hyperthyroidism and ophthalmopathy.

The sample here was peripheral blood mononuclear cells (PBMCs), taken at new diagnosis, from a patient treated with antithyroid drugs. The receptors were sampled from a woman aged 30 to 39 with Graves disease.

This chain joins TRBV7-2 and TRBJ2-7; the match to TRBD1 covers 9 bases. Germline lookup yields CDR1 SGHTA and CDR2 FQGNSA. Germline trimming cut 5 bases from V and 6 bases from J; bases unmatched to any gene: 11. This CDR3 has 15 amino acids. This chain's CDR3 is CASSLRDRARGEQYF. In DNA, the CDR3 is TGTGCCAGCAGCCTCCGGGACAGGGCAAGAGGCGAGCAGTACTTC. Full variable domain (missing parts from reference TRBV7-2 and TRBJ2-7): GAGVSQSPSNKVTEKGKDVELRCDPISGHTALYWYRQSLGQGLEFLIYFQGNSAPDKSGLPSDRFSAERTGGSVSTLTIQRTQQEDSAVYLCASSLRDRARGEQYFGPGTRLTVT.

Many counts were recorded for this clonotype. The V and J genes are TRBV2 and TRBJ1-1; 7 nucleotides line up with TRBD1. Germline CDR1 reads SNHLY; CDR2 reads FYNNEI. The V and J ends lost 6 bases and 4 bases, in that order; junction bases with no gene match: 8. The CDR3 extends over 14 amino acids. CDR3 protein: CASRPGQTGTEAFF. CDR3 sequence (DNA): TGTGCCAGCAGACCGGGACAGACGGGCACTGAAGCTTTCTTT.

The sample holds a few counts of this clonotype. The chain carries TRBV14 and TRBJ2-1; TRBD2 matches 8 bases. Germline values: CDR1 SGHDN, CDR2 FVKESK. The V segment lost 4 bases and the J segment 12 bases; nucleotides outside the gene matches: 5. The CDR3 is made up of 12 amino acids. CDR3 sequence: CASSPGLAGQFF. CDR3 nucleotide sequence: TGTGCCAGCAGCCCTGGACTAGCCGGGCAGTTCTTC.

In this sample, this clonotype turned up many times. The V gene is TRBV20-1, the J gene TRBJ2-3, with TRBD2 matching 8 bases. This CDR3 is built from 13 residues. Looked up from germline, CDR1 is DFQATT and CDR2 is SNEGSKA (reference sequence). With 6 bases clipped from V and 0 bases from J, the junction kept 2 bases outside the gene matches. CDR3 residues: CSAGGASTDTQYF. Here the CDR3 DNA reads TGCAGTGCCGGGGGGGCTAGCACAGATACGCAGTATTTT.

This clonotype has a count of ten or more. The genes are TRBV18 and TRBJ1-2; D is unclear. This CDR3 is built from 13 residues. Germline values: CDR1 KGHSH, CDR2 LQKENI. Deletions cut 6 bases from V and 6 bases from J, with 14 bases between. CDR3 protein: CASSLARSDGYTF. The CDR3 DNA follows: TGTGCCAGCTCCCTTGCCAGGTCGGATGGCTACACCTTC.

This clonotype has ten or more counts. The rearrangement joins TRBV11-2 to TRBJ2-3; no reliable D call. V was shortened by 1 base and J by 1 base, with 6 bases between the two germline ends. CDR3 length: 14 amino acids. The germline V gene encodes CDR1 SGHAT and CDR2 FQNNGV. The CDR3 region has the DNA TGTGCCAGCAGCTTAGCCCCCGGCACAGATACGCAGTATTTT. Translated: CASSLAPGTDTQYF.

V usage is TRBV20-1 and J usage is TRBJ1-5, with 8 bases lining up with TRBD1. The CDR3 is made up of 17 amino acids. Germline CDR1 is DFQATT and CDR2 is SNEGSKA (reference sequence). The V and J ends lost 3 bases and 6 bases, in that order; junction bases with no gene match: 16. CDR3 in DNA: TGCAGTGCTAGGACTCCCGGGGTCAGGGGGCAGGGTCAGCCCCAGCATTTT. Its translation is CSARTPGVRGQGQPQHF.

This clonotype occurred a few times. The V call is TRBV4-1, the J call TRBJ2-7; the D gene could be TRBD1 or TRBD2 (5 bases each). Trimming pared 4 bases from V and 7 bases from J, leaving 23 bases between. The CDR3 is 16 residues long. From germline, CDR1 is MGHRA and CDR2 YSYEKL. The CDR3 DNA sequence: TGCGCCAGCAGCCCCGGGGCGGCGGACGGCCGGCGTGAGCAGTACTTC. This gives the protein CASSPGAADGRREQYF.

This clonotype appeared a few times. The chain couples TRBV15 to TRBJ2-2; D is perhaps TRBD1 (6 bases). Trimming pared 0 bases from V and 4 bases from J, leaving 12 bases between. Germline CDR1 LNHNV, CDR2 YYDKDF (reference sequence). This CDR3 contains 16 residues. The DNA for the CDR3 is TGTGCCACCAGCAGAGAAGAGAGACAGGTCACCGGGGAGCTGTTTTTT. It yields the protein CATSREERQVTGELFF.

This clonotype appeared many times. V usage is TRBV25-1 and J usage is TRBJ2-7, with 9 bases identical to TRBD2. The CDR3 length is 16 residues. The germline CDR1 and CDR2 sequences are MGHDK and SYGVNS. Trimming at V came to 8 bases and at J to 5 bases, leaving 16 bases not matched to a gene. The CDR3 DNA reads TGTGCCAGCGGTCAGCCCCTGGGCGGGAGGGGAGACGAGCAGTACTTC. Its protein is CASGQPLGGRGDEQYF.

This clonotype was counted a few times. This may be a read error, as it is one base from a much larger clone. The gene calls are TRBV28 and TRBJ2-1; TRBD1 matches 8 bases. Germline trimming cut 2 bases from V and 8 bases from J; bases unmatched to any gene: 11. The CDR3 is 16 residues long. Germline V gene data show CDR1 as MDHEN and CDR2 as SYDVKM. CDR3 bases: TGTGCCAGCAGTTTAGTTTATACGGCAGGGGGCGATGAGCAGTTCTTC. This codes for CASSLVYTAGGDEQFF.

There are many counts of this clonotype. The chain combines TRBV6-2 or TRBV6-3 with TRBJ2-1, with a weak D call TRBD2 (5 bases). Between the trimmed V and J ends, which lost 3 bases and 13 bases, there was a span of 10 bases. The CDR3 loop spans 11 amino acids. Germline V lookup: CDR1 MNHEY, CDR2 SVGEGT. The CDR3 DNA is TGTGCCAGCAGTTATGAGGGTACCCAGTTCTTC. Protein sequence: CASSYEGTQFF.

There are a few counts of this clonotype. J is TRBJ1-1 and V is TRBV5-5; maybe TRBD1 (5 bases). The germline CDR1 and CDR2 sequences are SGHKS and YYEKEE (reference sequence). There are 15 residues in the CDR3. V was clipped by 0 bases and J by 4 bases, with 13 bases between them. CDR3 DNA: TGTGCCAGCAGCTTGGCGTGGGGGATTGGCACTGAAGCTTTCTTT. It specifies CASSLAWGIGTEAFF.

This rearrangement joins TRBV9 to TRBJ2-7; 13 nucleotides align to TRBD2. Per germline, CDR1 SGDLS and CDR2 YYNGEE. This CDR3 region has 15 residues. The ends lost 3 bases at V and 5 bases at J; junction bases unmatched: 5. The CDR3, as DNA: TGTGCCAGCAGCGCCCGACTAGCGGGAGGTCACGAGCAGTACTTC. Residues: CASSARLAGGHEQYF. The entire variable domain, with the rest obtained from reference TRBV9 and TRBJ2-7, is as follows: DSGVTQTPKHLITATGQRVTLRCSPRSGDLSVYWYQQSLDQGLQFLIQYYNGEERAKGNILERFSAQQFPDLHSELNLSSLELGDSALYFCASSARLAGGHEQYFGPGTRLTVT.

Many counts were recorded for this clonotype. Mismatch with germline at one junction end may stem from a read error. The V and J genes are TRBV7-2 and TRBJ2-5; D perhaps matches TRBD2 (6 bases). Germline CDR1 and CDR2: SGHTA and FQGNSA. This CDR3 is 15 amino acids long. This chain's CDR3 is CASSLARETKETQYF. The CDR3 DNA is TGTGCCAGCAGCCTAGCTCGGGAGACCAAAGAGACCCAGTACTTC.

This clonotype was seen many times. A read error may produce the germline difference seen at one junction end. The chain employs TRBV5-1 and TRBJ1-1; 9 positions agree with TRBD1. CDR1 SGHRS and CDR2 YFSETQ come from the germline V gene. The CDR3 length is 14 residues. The CDR3 DNA is TGTGCCAGCAGTGTGGACAGGGGGAACACTGAAGCTTTCTTT. This translates into CASSVDRGNTEAFF.

CDR3 in DNA: TGTGCCACCAGCAGAGTTAGGTGGACAACGAACACCGGGGAGCTGTTTTTT. This encodes CATSRVRWTTNTGELFF. This chain links TRBV15 with TRBJ2-2; the D gene is possibly TRBD1 (5 bases). V was clipped by 1 base and J by 0 bases, with 12 bases between them. From germline, CDR1 is LNHNV and CDR2 YYDKDF (reference sequence). This CDR3 is 17 amino acids long.

The J gene is TRBJ2-1, the V gene TRBV7-9, with 8 bases aligning to TRBD2. V was clipped by 2 bases and J by 3 bases; unmatched bases: 6. CDR3 length: 16 amino acids. Germline lookup yields CDR1 SEHNR and CDR2 FQNEAQ (reference sequence). The CDR3 nucleotides read TGTGCCAGCAGCTTATGGACTAGCCTCATCTACAATGAGCAGTTCTTC. It is translated as CASSLWTSLIYNEQFF.

This clonotype has at least ten counts. The V gene is TRBV2, the J gene TRBJ1-2; D uncertain. CDR1 is SNHLY, CDR2 FYNNEI, per germline. The length of the CDR3 is 12 residues. V lost 2 bases and J lost 7, with 8 bases in between. This chain's CDR3 is CASSETQSGYTF. The CDR3 nucleotides are TGTGCCAGCAGTGAAACCCAATCTGGCTACACCTTC.

A note on this clonotype: A far larger clone is only one base removed, so a read error is likely. The rearrangement joins TRBV4-2 to TRBJ2-3; unclear D gene. The CDR3 spans 17 residues. Germline CDR1 LGHNA, CDR2 YNFKEQ. Trimming took off 5 bases at V and 4 bases at J, with 22 bases between the two ends. The DNA for the CDR3 is TGTGCCAGCAGCTTAGCACGAGTCGGCGGAAGCGCAGATACGCAGTATTTT. Its protein is CASSLARVGGSADTQYF.

This clonotype occurred many times. The V and J genes are TRBV7-9 and TRBJ2-5; D unclear. The CDR3 has 13 amino acids. Trimming removed 1 base at V and 4 bases at J, with 7 bases between. Germline loops: CDR1 SEHNR, CDR2 FQNEAQ (reference sequence). This chain's CDR3 is CASSLVPGETQYF. The CDR3 bases are TGTGCCAGCAGCTTAGTCCCCGGAGAGACCCAGTACTTC.

This clonotype was seen many times. The CDR3, as DNA: TGTGCCAGCACATCTACGGTAGGCGCAGATACGCAGTATTTT. It yields the protein CASTSTVGADTQYF. The rearrangement uses TRBV12-3 or TRBV12-4 and TRBJ2-3; D not certain. Trimming stripped 7 bases from V and 4 bases from J, with 15 bases between. This CDR3 comprises 14 residues.

This clonotype was counted many times. The chain has TRBV27 and TRBJ2-2; 8 bases fit TRBD1. Trimming at V came to 1 base and at J to 4 bases, leaving 2 bases not matched to a gene. The CDR3 covers 15 residues. The germline gives CDR1 MNHEY, CDR2 SMNVEV (reference sequence). As DNA, the CDR3 is TGTGCCAGCAGTTTATGGACAGGGACCACCGGGGAGCTGTTTTTT. This codes for CASSLWTGTTGELFF.

The chain carries TRBV3-1 and TRBJ1-3; D gene uncertain. The V and J ends lost 0 bases and 0 bases respectively, with 18 bases between them. Germline CDR1 LGHDT, CDR2 YNNKEL (reference sequence). The CDR3 extends over 19 amino acids. The CDR3 coding sequence is TGTGCCAGCAGCCAAGATCTGTCCGTTCTTAAGGACTCTGGAAACACCATATATTTT. It translates to CASSQDLSVLKDSGNTIYF. The complete variable domain, with remaining parts taken from reference TRBV3-1 and TRBJ1-3, reads DTAVSQTPKYLVTQMGNDKSIKCEQNLGHDTMYWYKQDSKKFLKIMFSYNNKELIINETVPNRFSPKSPDKAHLNLHINSLELGDSAVYFCASSQDLSVLKDSGNTIYFGEGSWLTVV.

The chain joins TRBV4-3 to TRBJ1-2, with a tentative D call TRBD1 (5 bases). The CDR3 contains 15 residues. Germline values: CDR1 LGHNA, CDR2 YSLEER. With 4 bases removed from V and 8 bases from J, the gap between germline ends came to 20 bases. CDR3: CASSPYQRGLEGYTF. The CDR3 region has the DNA TGCGCCAGCAGCCCTTATCAAAGGGGCCTCGAGGGCTACACCTTC.

This clonotype has ten or more counts. The V call is TRBV27, the J call TRBJ1-1, with TRBD1 identical over 7 bases. V was clipped by 4 bases and J by 1 base; unmatched bases: 3. From germline, CDR1 is MNHEY and CDR2 SMNVEV (reference sequence). This CDR3 has 14 residues. As DNA, the CDR3 is TGTGCCAGCAGTTCAGACAGGGAGAACACTGAAGCTTTCTTT. It translates to CASSSDRENTEAFF.

Regarding this clonotype: Mismatch with germline at one junction end may stem from a read error. The chain recombines TRBV14 with TRBJ2-7; D not resolved. The CDR3 runs to 11 residues. Germline values: CDR1 SGHDN, CDR2 FVKESK. CDR3 amino acids: CASGHAGEQYF. In nucleotides, the CDR3 is TGTGCCAGCGGCCATGCAGGCGAGCAGTACTTC.

In its sample, this clonotype was seen a few times. CDR3 in DNA: TGTGCCACCATGGACAGTGGTAATGAAAAACTGTTTTTT. Translating gives CATMDSGNEKLFF. The chain is built from TRBV24-1 and TRBJ1-4, with D possibly TRBD1 on 6 matching bases. The CDR3 covers 13 residues. With 8 bases removed from V and 4 bases from J, the gap between germline ends came to 10 bases. Germline loops: CDR1 KGHDR, CDR2 SFDVKD.

The chain uses TRBV19 and TRBJ2-7; a weak D match, TRBD2 (6 bases). CDR1 and CDR2 (germline): LNHDA, SQIVND (reference sequence). The CDR3 is made up of 15 amino acids. V was cut by 11 bases and J by 2 bases, with 22 bases left in between. For the CDR3, the DNA is TGTGCCGTAGCGCCTAGCGAGAGTTCGCCCTACGAGCAGTACTTC. It specifies CAVAPSESSPYEQYF.

Notes on this clonotype: It may be a read error: a sequence one base away is much more abundant. The conserved phenylalanine or tryptophan is not found at the CDR3 terminus, so this likely reflects a read error. The J gene is TRBJ2-7, the V gene TRBV2; 7 bases line up with TRBD1. The CDR3 has 15 residues. Germline CDR1 is SNHLY and CDR2 is FYNNEI. The V segment lost 6 bases and the J segment 2 bases; nucleotides outside the gene matches: 10. The CDR3 is CASSLTSTGTYEQYS. CDR3 coding DNA: TGTGCCAGCAGCTTAACTTCGACAGGGACCTACGAGCAGTACTCC.